This TCR beta chain was recovered during a study of T cell repertoires in cytomegalovirus infection. Germline CDR1 and CDR2: MNHEY and SVGEGT. Trimming pared 2 bases from V and 0 bases from J, leaving 14 bases between. The CDR3 is 17 amino acids. This clonotype was seen only a few times. One entry per CDR3 protein results from TCRdb running MiXCR on the reads. The sample lists approximately 150,000 distinct CDR3 sequences, approximately 17% occurring once. The sample taken for sequencing was CD8+ T cells from PBMCs. The receptor's source is a human donor in good health (CMV status not recorded). Some clones in this sample may be carry-over from other donors' samples. V usage is TRBV6-2 or TRBV6-3 and J usage is TRBJ2-1; D is possibly TRBD2 (5 bases). CDR3: CASSYTPAESSYNEQFF. The CDR3 nucleotides are TGTGCCAGCAGTTACACCCCAGCGGAAAGCTCCTACAATGAGCAGTTCTTC.